Listed below are T cell receptor beta chains from one sample, sequenced in a study of long-term antiretroviral therapy in people with HIV. Clones were read by immunoSEQ multiplex PCR, and TCRdb kept only the in-frame ones, dropping some. This sample yields some 34,000 clones, of which roughly three quarters are seen a single time; roughly 3.2% belongs to the top ten. Sample: unsorted PBMCs, taken 1.9 years after starting antiretroviral therapy. These receptors were obtained from a young man with HIV. CDR3s include the opening cysteine and the closing phenylalanine or tryptophan. Clone size is stated in some rows and not others, as once, few, many or a class when expanded.

>TRBJ2-3|TRBV4-1|once
CASSGQGFATDTQYF
>TRBJ1-5|TRBV7-8|-
CASGGNQPQHF
>TRBJ2-7|TRBV14|-
CASSQDLGGVYEQYF
>TRBJ1-2|TRBV5-5|-
CASSLDRARGYTF
>TRBJ2-4|TRBV15|-
CATSRGDRGGSSYF
>TRBJ1-1|TRBV9|-
CASSVDPGQSMNTEAFF
>TRBJ1-1|TRBV5-1|-
CASSNTYAPNTEAFF
>TRBJ1-2|TRBV27|-
CASSGTGILYTF
>TRBJ2-5|TRBV9|-
CASSAGTGGWETQYF
>TRBJ2-1|TRBV9|-
CASSYLPGAVYNEQFF
>TRBJ1-1|TRBV6-6|-
CASSYSTQGFTEAFF
>TRBJ1-5|TRBV28|few
CASSRPGSHQPQHF
>TRBJ2-2|TRBV7-9|once
CASSQWTSGERNTGELFF
>TRBJ2-3|TRBV28|-
CASSYRTSGVDTQYF
>TRBJ2-5|TRBV15|once
CATSRLSAEETQYF
>TRBJ1-1|TRBV5-1|-
CASTLGEATEAFF